This T cell receptor (beta chain) derives from a study of blood T cell repertoires in COVID-19. Assay used: immunoSEQ multiplex PCR; TCRdb lists only in-frame clones, some missing. The sample contains around 90,000 clones, around four fifths of which appear only once. This clone came up a few times. CDR1 is LNHDA, CDR2 SQIVND, per germline (reference sequence). V was pared by 6 bases and J by 4 bases, with 4 bases of the junction left unmatched. The CDR3 sequence is 14 residues long. Sequencing was carried out using peripheral blood. The origin of this receptor is a woman between 65 and 79 years old with active or convalescent COVID-19. The V call is TRBV19, the J call TRBJ1-2; 11 bases match TRBD1. This chain's CDR3 is CASRFGTGGYGYTF. The CDR3, as DNA: TGTGCCAGTAGATTTGGGACAGGGGGCTATGGCTACACCTTC.